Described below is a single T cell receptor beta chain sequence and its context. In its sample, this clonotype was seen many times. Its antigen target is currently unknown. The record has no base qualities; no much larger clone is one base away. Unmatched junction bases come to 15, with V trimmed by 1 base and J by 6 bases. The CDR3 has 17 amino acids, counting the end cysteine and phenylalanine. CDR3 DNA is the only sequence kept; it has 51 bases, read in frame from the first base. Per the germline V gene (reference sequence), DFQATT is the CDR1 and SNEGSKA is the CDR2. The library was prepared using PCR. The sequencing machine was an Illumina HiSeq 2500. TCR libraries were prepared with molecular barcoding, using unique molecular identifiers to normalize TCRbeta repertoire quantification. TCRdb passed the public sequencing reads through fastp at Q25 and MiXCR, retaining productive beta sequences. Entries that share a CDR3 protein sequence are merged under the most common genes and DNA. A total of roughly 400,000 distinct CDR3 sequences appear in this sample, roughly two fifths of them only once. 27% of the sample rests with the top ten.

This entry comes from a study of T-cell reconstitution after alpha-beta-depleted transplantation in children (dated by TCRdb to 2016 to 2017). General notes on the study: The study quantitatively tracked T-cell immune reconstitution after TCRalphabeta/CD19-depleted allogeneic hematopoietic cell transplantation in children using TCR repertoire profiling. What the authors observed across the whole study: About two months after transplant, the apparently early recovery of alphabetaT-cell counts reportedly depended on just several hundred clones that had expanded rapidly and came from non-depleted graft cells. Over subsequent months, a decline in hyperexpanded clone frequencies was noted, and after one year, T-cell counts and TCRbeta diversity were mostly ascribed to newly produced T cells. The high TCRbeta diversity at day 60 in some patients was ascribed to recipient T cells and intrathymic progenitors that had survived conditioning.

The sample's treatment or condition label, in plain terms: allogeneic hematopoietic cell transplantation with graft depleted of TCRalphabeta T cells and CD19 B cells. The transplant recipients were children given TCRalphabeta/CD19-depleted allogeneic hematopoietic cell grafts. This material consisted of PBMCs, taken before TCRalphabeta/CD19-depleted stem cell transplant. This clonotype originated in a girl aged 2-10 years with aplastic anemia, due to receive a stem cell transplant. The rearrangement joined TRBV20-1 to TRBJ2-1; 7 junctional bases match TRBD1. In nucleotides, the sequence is TGCAGTGCTAGAGTCCCTAGGGGGCAGGGGTGGGGCAATGAGCAGTTCTTC. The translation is CSARVPRGQGWGNEQFF.